What follows are 13 T cell receptor beta chains derived from one specimen sequenced in a study of cytomegalovirus exposure and HLA in healthy donors. Assay used: immunoSEQ multiplex PCR; TCRdb lists only in-frame clones, some missing. The table has 120,000 to 150,000 clones, 91% seen once. The material sequenced was PBMCs. The source is a man between 18 and 29 years old in good health and CMV-seronegative.

This clone has only one observation. The gene calls are TRBV5-3 and TRBJ2-2; D is undetermined. TRBV5-3 belongs to the ORF category, with a function that is uncertain. Trimming stripped 1 base from V and 7 bases from J, with 8 bases between. This CDR3 contains 13 residues. CDR3 region: CARSLCGGGELFF. The CDR3 coding sequence is TGTGCCAGAAGCTTGTGCGGTGGCGGGGAGCTGTTTTTT.

The V gene is TRBV29-1, the J gene TRBJ2-7; D is possibly TRBD1 (5 bases). The CDR3 has 13 amino acids. Germline V gene data show CDR1 as SQVTM and CDR2 as ANQGSEA. V lost 4 bases, J lost 6 bases, and 16 bases lay in between. Here the CDR3 reads CSVARGPSIEQYF. Here the CDR3 DNA reads TGCAGCGTTGCTAGGGGCCCATCTATCGAGCAGTACTTC.

The chain combines TRBV13 with TRBJ1-5, with D perhaps TRBD1 (5 bases). This CDR3 has 15 amino acids. Germline values: CDR1 PRHDT, CDR2 FYEKMQ (reference sequence). Trimming left V 3 bases short and J 3 bases short, with 12 bases between. The CDR3 sequence: CASSFGQGLNQPQHF. The CDR3 DNA reads as TGTGCCAGCAGCTTTGGTCAGGGTCTCAATCAGCCCCAGCATTTT.

CDR3 loop: CAWSYGRSNTGELFF. The CDR3 DNA reads as TGTGCCTGGAGTTACGGCAGGTCGAACACCGGGGAGCTGTTTTTT. The chain has TRBV30 and TRBJ2-2; D is unresolved. V gave up 2 bases and J gave up 0 bases, with 10 bases separating them. CDR1 is GTSNPN, CDR2 SVGIG, per germline (reference sequence). This CDR3 is 15 amino acids long.

The J gene is TRBJ2-1, the V gene TRBV18; 9 bases are a match to TRBD2. With 6 bases clipped from V and 4 bases from J, the junction kept 7 bases outside the gene matches. This CDR3 spans 15 amino acids. The germline gives CDR1 KGHSH, CDR2 LQKENI. The CDR3 loop is CASSPRREGYNEQFF. CDR3 nucleotide sequence: TGTGCCAGCTCCCCCCGGCGGGAGGGGTACAATGAGCAGTTCTTC.

Only one count was recorded for this clone. The rearrangement uses TRBV11-2 and TRBJ2-2; possibly TRBD1 for D (5 bases). The V end lost 1 base, the J end lost 4 bases, and 16 bases lay between the germline ends. The CDR3 consists of 17 residues. CDR1 is SGHAT and CDR2 is FQNNGV in the germline V gene. The CDR3 spells CASSLGVPGPFTGELFF. The CDR3 nucleotides are TGTGCCAGCAGCTTAGGTGTCCCAGGGCCTTTCACCGGGGAGCTGTTTTTT.

The CDR3, as DNA: TGTGCCAGCAGTTATGGAAGGGGGATCACCGGGGAGCTGTTTTTT. Translation: CASSYGRGITGELFF. The J gene is TRBJ2-2, the V gene TRBV6-5; the D gene is possibly TRBD1 (6 bases). Per the germline V gene, CDR1 is MNHEY and CDR2 is SVGAGI. V lost 3 bases and J 4 bases, leaving 12 bases between the germline ends. The CDR3 is 15 residues long.

This clone was seen just once. The genes are TRBV7-9 and TRBJ1-2, with a weak D call TRBD1 (5 bases). The V end lost 4 bases, the J end lost 3 bases, and 12 bases lay between the germline ends. The CDR3 length is 14 residues. The germline gives CDR1 SEHNR, CDR2 FQNEAQ (reference sequence). This CDR3 is CASSYGTRDYGYTF. CDR3 DNA sequence: TGTGCCAGCAGCTACGGGACTAGGGACTATGGCTACACCTTC.

This chain links TRBV5-6 with TRBJ2-5; 10 nucleotides line up with TRBD2. Trimming took 7 bases from V and 2 from J; bases not matched to a gene: 5. This CDR3 has 14 amino acids. Germline V gene data show CDR1 as SGHDT and CDR2 as YYEEEE. The CDR3, as DNA: TGTGCCAGCTGCATAGCGGGGGGACAAGAGACCCAGTACTTC. It codes for CASCIAGGQETQYF.

The V call is TRBV6-1, the J call TRBJ1-2; D unclear. V was pared by 7 bases and J by 3 bases, with 9 bases between. Per germline, CDR1 MNHNS and CDR2 SASEGT. The CDR3 length is 12 residues. CDR3 residues: CASTDDYYGYTF. For the CDR3, the DNA is TGTGCCAGCACTGACGACTACTATGGCTACACCTTC.

A single count supports this clone. This rearrangement joins TRBV6-5 to TRBJ1-3; D unclear. The CDR3 runs to 13 residues. CDR1 MNHEY and CDR2 SVGAGI come from the germline V gene. Trimming pared 4 bases from V and 0 bases from J, leaving 4 bases between. The CDR3 region has the DNA TGTGCCAGCAGTTCCAACTCTGGAAACACCATATATTTT. Its protein is CASSSNSGNTIYF.

J is TRBJ2-2 and V is TRBV5-6; 13 nucleotides align to TRBD2. The CDR3 totals 16 residues. The V and J ends lost 1 base and 4 bases, in that order; junction bases with no gene match: 1. The germline gives CDR1 SGHDT, CDR2 YYEEEE. CDR3 coding DNA: TGTGCCAGCAGCTTGCGACTAGCGGGAGGCACCGGGGAGCTGTTTTTT. It encodes CASSLRLAGGTGELFF.

With respect to this clone: A clone one base away is much larger, so this may be a read error. Within the sample, other DNA sequences also encode this same CDR3. J is TRBJ2-2 and V is TRBV6-1, with 11 bases fitting TRBD2. Germline V lookup: CDR1 MNHNS, CDR2 SASEGT. The CDR3 has 15 residues. V lost 2 bases, J lost 4 bases, and 0 bases stayed unmatched. The CDR3 loop reads CASSELAGGTGELFF. The CDR3 DNA follows: TGTGCCAGCAGTGAACTAGCGGGAGGCACCGGGGAGCTGTTTTTT.